This entry features one T cell receptor beta chain sequence. The target antigen is unknown. Treatment noted: approximately 11-day PBMC culture with coronavirus spike peptide pools or control peptides (ViraFEST assay). The data were obtained in a study of vaccination and CD4 T cells after COVID-19. Looking at the study overall: All convalescent patients were nasal swab PCR positive for SARS-CoV-2; several had mild and one severe disease.

Once obtained from cultured CD4+ T cells, the DNA was sequenced using the Oncomine TCR Beta short-read assay. TCRdb ran MiXCR on the PCR reads and lists one entry per CDR3 protein. The data contain approximately 26,000 distinct CDR3 sequences, 64% of them singletons. The CDR3 totals 15 residues. Germline CDR1 is DFQATT and CDR2 is SNEGSKA (reference sequence). Trimming pared 5 bases from V and 0 bases from J, leaving 14 bases between. This clonotype originated in a human donor who had recovered from COVID-19. The sequencing input was CD4+ T cells from blood, cultured in vitro. The chain uses TRBV20-1 and TRBJ2-4; D remains ambiguous. CDR3 coding DNA: TGCAGTGCTCCCGTCAATGGTGTAGCCAAAAACATTCAGTACTTC. Translated: CSAPVNGVAKNIQYF.